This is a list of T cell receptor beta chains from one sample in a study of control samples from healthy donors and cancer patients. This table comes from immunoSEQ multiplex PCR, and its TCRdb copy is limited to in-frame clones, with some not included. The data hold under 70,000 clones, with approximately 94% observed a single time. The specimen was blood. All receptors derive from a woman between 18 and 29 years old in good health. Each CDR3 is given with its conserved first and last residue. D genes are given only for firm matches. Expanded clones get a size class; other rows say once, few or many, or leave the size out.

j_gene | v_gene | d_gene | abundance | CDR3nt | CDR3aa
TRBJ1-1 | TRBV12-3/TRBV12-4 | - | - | TGTGCCAGCAGTTTAGGTAGGAACACTGAAGCTTTCTTT | CASSLGRNTEAFF
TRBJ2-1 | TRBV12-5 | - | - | TGTGCTAGTGGTTTGGGGGATGAGCAGTTCTTC | CASGLGDEQFF
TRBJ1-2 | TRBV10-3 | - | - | TGTGCCATCACCGAAGGGGGGTATGGCTACACCTTC | CAITEGGYGYTF
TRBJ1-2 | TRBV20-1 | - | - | TGCAGTGCTAGAGGCGTGAATGGCTACACCTTC | CSARGVNGYTF
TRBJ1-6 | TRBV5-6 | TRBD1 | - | TGTGCCAGCAGCTTGGTAGGGGACAGATATAATTCACCCCTCCACTTT | CASSLVGDRYNSPLHF
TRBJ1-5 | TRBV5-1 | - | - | TGCGCCAGCAGTTTGGGAGGGAGCAATCAGCCCCAGCATTTT | CASSLGGSNQPQHF
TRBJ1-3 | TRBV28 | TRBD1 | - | TGTGCCAGCACAGACAGGGCCTCTGGAAACACCATATATTTT | CASTDRASGNTIYF
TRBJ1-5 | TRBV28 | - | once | TGTGCCAGCAGACCTCTCCTCCGTTCAGCGAAAAGCAATCAGCCCCAGCATTTT | CASRPLLRSAKSNQPQHF
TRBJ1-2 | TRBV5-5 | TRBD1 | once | TGTGCCAGCAGCTGGACAGGGAGCGATGGCTACACCTTC | CASSWTGSDGYTF
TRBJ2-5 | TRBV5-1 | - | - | TGCGCCAGCAGCTTCGGCGGGACGGGCCAAGAGACCCAGTACTTC | CASSFGGTGQETQYF
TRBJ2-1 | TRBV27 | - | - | TGTGCCAGCAGTTTCGAAGGGGCCTCCCTAAATGAGCAGTTCTTC | CASSFEGASLNEQFF
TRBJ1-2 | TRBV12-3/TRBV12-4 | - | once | TGTGCCAGCAGCCTAAACTGGGACTATGGCTACACCTTC | CASSLNWDYGYTF
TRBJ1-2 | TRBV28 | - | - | TGTGCCAGCAGTTCGGGAACCGACAGATCCTATGGCTACACCTTC | CASSSGTDRSYGYTF
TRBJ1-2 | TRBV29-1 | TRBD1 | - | TGCAGCGTTGATGGGGGGGACAGCATCTATGGCTACACCTTC | CSVDGGDSIYGYTF
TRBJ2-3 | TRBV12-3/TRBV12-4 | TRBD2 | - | TGTGCCAGCAGCTCTAGCGGAGATACGCAGTATTTT | CASSSSGDTQYF
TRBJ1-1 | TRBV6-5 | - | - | TGTGCCAGCACCATCCCAAGCGGGACTGAAGCTTTCTTT | CASTIPSGTEAFF
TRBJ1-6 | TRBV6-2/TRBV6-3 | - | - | TGTGCCAGCAGTTATACGGAGAATTCACCCCTCCACTTT | CASSYTENSPLHF
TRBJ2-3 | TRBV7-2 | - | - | TGTGCCAGCAGCTTAAAGGCCCTAAGCACAGATACGCAGTATTTT | CASSLKALSTDTQYF
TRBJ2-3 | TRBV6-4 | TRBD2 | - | TGTGCCAGCAGTGACACCGCGGGGGGCCACACAGATACGCAGTATTTT | CASSDTAGGHTDTQYF
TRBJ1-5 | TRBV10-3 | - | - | TGTGCCATCAGGAGGGACAGCAATCAGCCCCAGCATTTT | CAIRRDSNQPQHF
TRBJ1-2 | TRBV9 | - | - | TGTGCCAGCAGCGAGCAGGACAGAGGGCACGGCTACACCTTC | CASSEQDRGHGYTF
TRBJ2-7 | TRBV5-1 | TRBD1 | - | TGCGCCAGCAGCTCCTCTCCGGGACAGACCTACGAGCAGTACTTC | CASSSSPGQTYEQYF
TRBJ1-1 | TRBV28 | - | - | TGTGCCAGCAGTTTATCGCGGGGGACTGAAGCTTTCTTT | CASSLSRGTEAFF
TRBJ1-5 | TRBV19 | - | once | TGTGCCAGTAGGCCAGCTAATCAGCCCCAGCATTTT | CASRPANQPQHF
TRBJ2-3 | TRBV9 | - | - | TGTGCCAGCAGCTACCAAGTGGCAGATACGCAGTATTTT | CASSYQVADTQYF